The 14 T cell receptor beta chains in this list originate from one sample, sequenced in a study of blood T cell repertoires in COVID-19. Here immunoSEQ multiplex PCR was the method, and the copy in TCRdb shows in-frame clones only, minus some. This table has roughly 200,000 clones, around three quarters appearing once. Material: peripheral blood. These receptors all come from a man between 65 and 85 years old with active or convalescent COVID-19.

This clone was seen a handful of times. The chain recombines TRBV6-2 or TRBV6-3 with TRBJ2-5; no reliable D call. Germline CDR1 and CDR2: MNHEY and SVGEGT. The CDR3 is 15 amino acids. With 0 bases removed from V and 5 bases from J, the gap between germline ends came to 13 bases. CDR3 region: CASSYSGDTGETQYF. Here the CDR3 DNA reads TGTGCCAGCAGTTACTCGGGTGACACTGGGGAGACCCAGTACTTC.

The chain is built from TRBV6-5 and TRBJ1-1; D is unclear. Germline values: CDR1 MNHEY, CDR2 SVGAGI. The CDR3 has 15 amino acids. The V end was cut by 9 bases, the J end by 6 bases, with 23 bases between. This chain's CDR3 is CASQSGSYVISEAFF. CDR3 DNA sequence: TGTGCCAGTCAGTCGGGTTCCTATGTGATTTCTGAAGCTTTCTTT.

CDR3 nucleotide sequence: TGTGCCAGCAGCTACTCGGGTTCTGGAAACACCATATATTTT. Translated, it gives CASSYSGSGNTIYF. The rearrangement joins TRBV11-2 to TRBJ1-3; no definite D call. This CDR3 is 14 amino acids long. Trimming removed 4 bases from V and 1 base from J, with 8 bases in between. Germline V gene sequence: CDR1 SGHAT, CDR2 FQNNGV.

This clone has just a few counts. The chain joins TRBV2 to TRBJ1-2; D is unclear. Germline V lookup: CDR1 SNHLY, CDR2 FYNNEI. Trimming removed 5 bases from V and 4 bases from J, with 17 bases in between. CDR3 size: 15 residues. The CDR3 DNA is TGTGCCAGCAGTTCCCCGACACGAGGACTCTATGGCTACACCTTC. This codes for CASSSPTRGLYGYTF. Complete variable domain (other parts from reference TRBV2 and TRBJ1-2): EPEVTQTPSHQVTQMGQEVILRCVPISNHLYFYWYRQILGQKVEFLVSFYNNEISEKSEIFDDQFSVERPDGSNFTLKIRSTKLEDSAMYFCASSSPTRGLYGYTFGSGTRLTVV.

J is TRBJ1-2 and V is TRBV2, with D possibly TRBD1 on 5 matching bases. Per germline, CDR1 SNHLY and CDR2 FYNNEI. The CDR3 loop spans 16 amino acids. Trimming removed 3 bases at V and 7 bases at J, with 21 bases between. The CDR3 reads CASSDSGSRAVGGYTF. For the CDR3, the DNA is TGTGCCAGCAGTGACTCCGGATCCAGGGCAGTGGGTGGCTACACCTTC.

The rearrangement links TRBV6-5 to TRBJ1-5, with D possibly TRBD1 on 6 matching bases. Germline CDR1 is MNHEY and CDR2 is SVGAGI. V shed 8 bases and J shed 2 bases, with 16 bases lying between them. CDR3 length: 15 amino acids. The CDR3 DNA is TGTGCCAGCCTACTTTGGACAGCAGGCAATCAGCCCCAGCATTTT. It encodes CASLLWTAGNQPQHF.

The count of this clone is one. This chain uses TRBV7-2 with TRBJ1-2; D unresolved. Per the germline V gene, CDR1 is SGHTA and CDR2 is FQGNSA. The CDR3 runs to 13 residues. Trimming pared 5 bases from V and 0 bases from J, leaving 7 bases between. The CDR3 loop reads CASSTSTNYGYTF. In DNA form, the CDR3 reads TGTGCCAGCAGCACGAGTACTAACTATGGCTACACCTTC.

Ten or more counts support this clone. The V call is TRBV30, the J call TRBJ1-5; D call uncertain. In germline, CDR1 is GTSNPN, CDR2 SVGIG (reference sequence). The CDR3 is 13 amino acids. With 1 base removed from V and 6 bases from J, the gap between germline ends came to 10 bases. CDR3 DNA: TGTGCCTGGAGTGCAGACACTCGTCAGCCCCAGCATTTT. As protein: CAWSADTRQPQHF.

V gene TRBV11-2 combines with J gene TRBJ1-2; a possible D gene is TRBD1 (6 bases). Germline CDR1 SGHAT, CDR2 FQNNGV. V was trimmed by 5 bases and J by 0 bases, leaving 13 bases between them. The CDR3 is 15 amino acids. The CDR3 DNA reads TGTGCCAGCAGCCCAGACAGGAGAACTAACTATGGCTACACCTTC. Encoded protein: CASSPDRRTNYGYTF.

The chain is built from TRBV9 and TRBJ1-4; possibly TRBD1 for D (5 bases). Trimming left V 5 bases short and J 6 bases short, with 11 bases between. Germline values: CDR1 SGDLS, CDR2 YYNGEE. CDR3 size: 13 residues. The CDR3 is CASSTGGYEKLFF. The CDR3 DNA follows: TGTGCCAGCAGTACCGGGGGGTATGAAAAACTGTTTTTT.

This CDR3 reads CATTANAGTGHEQYF. The DNA of the CDR3 is TGTGCCACTACGGCCAACGCCGGGACAGGGCACGAGCAGTACTTC. This sequence joins TRBV19 and TRBJ2-7; TRBD1 matches at 9 bases. The germline V gene encodes CDR1 LNHDA and CDR2 SQIVND (reference sequence). This CDR3 region has 15 residues. V dropped 10 bases and J dropped 5; count of bases not matched to a gene: 15.

The J gene is TRBJ1-2, the V gene TRBV9; 7 bases map to TRBD1. J gave up 0 bases and V 1 base, and 6 bases lay outside the gene matches. The CDR3 length is 16 residues. Germline assignment: CDR1 SGDLS and CDR2 YYNGEE. The CDR3 loop is CASSVRTGETNYGYTF. CDR3 bases: TGTGCCAGCAGCGTACGTACAGGGGAAACTAACTATGGCTACACCTTC.

The chain links TRBV6-1 to TRBJ2-3; D possibly corresponds to TRBD2 (5 bases). Trimming shortened V by 2 bases and J by 4 bases, and 10 bases separated the two germline ends. CDR3 length: 14 residues. Germline assignment: CDR1 MNHNS and CDR2 SASEGT. The CDR3 DNA sequence: TGTGCCAGCAGTGAACCCGGGATCGCAGATACGCAGTATTTT. Its protein is CASSEPGIADTQYF.

This chain joins TRBV3-1 (or the pseudogene TRBV3-2) and TRBJ1-2, with TRBD1 matching over 7 bases. The CDR3 loop spans 14 amino acids. Losses at the gene ends were 5 bases for V and 2 bases for J; bases not matched to a gene: 5. Germline values: CDR1 LGHDT, CDR2 YNNKEL (reference sequence). The CDR3 nucleotides read TGTGCCAGCAGCTCGTCGACAGGGAACTATGGCTACACCTTC. Translating it yields CASSSSTGNYGYTF.